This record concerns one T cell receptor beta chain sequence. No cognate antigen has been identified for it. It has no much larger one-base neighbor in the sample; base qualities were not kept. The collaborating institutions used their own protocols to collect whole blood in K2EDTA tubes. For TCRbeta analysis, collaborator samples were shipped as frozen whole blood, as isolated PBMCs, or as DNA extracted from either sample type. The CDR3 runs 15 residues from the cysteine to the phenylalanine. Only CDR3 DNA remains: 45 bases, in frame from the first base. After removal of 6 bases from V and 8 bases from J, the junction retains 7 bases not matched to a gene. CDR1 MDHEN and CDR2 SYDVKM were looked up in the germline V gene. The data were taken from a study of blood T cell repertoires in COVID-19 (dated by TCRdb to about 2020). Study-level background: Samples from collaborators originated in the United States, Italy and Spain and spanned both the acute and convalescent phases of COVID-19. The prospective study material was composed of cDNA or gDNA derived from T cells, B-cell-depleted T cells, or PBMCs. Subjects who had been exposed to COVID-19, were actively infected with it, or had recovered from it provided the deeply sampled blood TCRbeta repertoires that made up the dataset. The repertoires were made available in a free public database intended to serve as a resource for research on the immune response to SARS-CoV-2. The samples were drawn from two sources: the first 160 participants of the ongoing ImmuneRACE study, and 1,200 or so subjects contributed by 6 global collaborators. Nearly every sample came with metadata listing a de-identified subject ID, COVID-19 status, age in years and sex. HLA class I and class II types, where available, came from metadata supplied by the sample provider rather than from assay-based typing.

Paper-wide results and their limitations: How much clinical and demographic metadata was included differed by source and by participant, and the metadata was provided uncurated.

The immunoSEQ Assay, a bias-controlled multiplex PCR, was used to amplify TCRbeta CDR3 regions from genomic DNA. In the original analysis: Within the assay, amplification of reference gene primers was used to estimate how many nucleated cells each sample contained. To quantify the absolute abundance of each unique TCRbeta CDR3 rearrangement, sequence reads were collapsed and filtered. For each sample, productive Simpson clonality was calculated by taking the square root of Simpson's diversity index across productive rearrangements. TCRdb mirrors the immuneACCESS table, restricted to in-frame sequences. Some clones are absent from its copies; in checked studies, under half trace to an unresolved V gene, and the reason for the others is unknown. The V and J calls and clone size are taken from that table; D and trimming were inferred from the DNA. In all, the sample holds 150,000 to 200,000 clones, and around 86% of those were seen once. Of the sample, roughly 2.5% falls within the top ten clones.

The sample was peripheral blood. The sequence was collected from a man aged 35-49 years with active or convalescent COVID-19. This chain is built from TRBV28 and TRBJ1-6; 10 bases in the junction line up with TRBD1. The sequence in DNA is TGTGCCAGCAGGCCCCGGACAGGGGGATATTCACCCCTCCACTTT. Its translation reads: CASRPRTGGYSPLHF. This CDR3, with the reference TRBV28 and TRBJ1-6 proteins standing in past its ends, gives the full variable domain DVKVTQSSRYLVKRTGEKVFLECVQDMDHENMFWYRQDPGLGLRLIYFSYDVKMKEKGDIPEGYSVSREKKERFSLILESASTNQTSMYLCASRPRTGGYSPLHFGNGTRLTVT.